The rows below give T cell receptor beta chains drawn from one sample of a study of T cell changes during pregnancy in multiple sclerosis. TCRdb's copy holds only in-frame clones and misses some; the assay was immunoSEQ multiplex PCR. This repertoire shows around 100,000 clones, about 94% found once; its top ten account for more than 1.5%. The material sequenced was peripheral blood, taken in the third trimester of pregnancy. All receptors derive from a female donor with multiple sclerosis, enrolled in a pregnancy study. The CDR3 runs from the conserved cysteine through the conserved F or W. D genes are given only for firm matches. Size is omitted from some rows. Given values are once, few, many or a class for expanded clones.

D gene | J gene | V gene | clone size | CDR3 DNA | CDR3 protein
- | TRBJ1-3 | TRBV2 | - | TGTGCCAGCAGTGCACAGGGCTCTGGAAACACCATATATTTT | CASSAQGSGNTIYF
- | TRBJ2-1 | TRBV2 | - | TGTGCCAGCTCGCTAGCAGACAATGAGCAGTTCTTC | CASSLADNEQFF
TRBD1 | TRBJ2-2 | TRBV30 | - | TGTGCCTGGAGTAGGAACAGGGGTTCGGGCGGGGAGCTGTTTTTT | CAWSRNRGSGGELFF
- | TRBJ1-2 | TRBV30 | - | TGTGCCTGGAAAACCGGGGGGGACTATGGCTACACCTTC | CAWKTGGDYGYTF
- | TRBJ1-1 | TRBV19 | few | TGTGCCAGTAGTATCCTCGGTCCCACTGAAGCTTTCTTT | CASSILGPTEAFF
TRBD1 | TRBJ1-4 | TRBV19 | - | TGTGCCAGTAGTGAAACCGGGACAGCGTTTAATGAAAAACTGTTTTTT | CASSETGTAFNEKLFF
- | TRBJ1-2 | TRBV30 | few | TGTGCCTGGAGTGTCGGGGGGGATGGCTACACCTTC | CAWSVGGDGYTF
TRBD2 | TRBJ2-2 | TRBV9 | - | TGTGCCAGCAGCGCCACTAGCGGGGGGGCGAACGGGGAGCTGTTTTTT | CASSATSGGANGELFF
- | TRBJ2-1 | TRBV6-1 | - | TGTGCCAGCTTTCGGGGTGAGCAGTTCTTC | CASFRGEQFF
- | TRBJ2-3 | TRBV5-6 | - | TGTGCCAGCAGCGCAAACAGGGTCCGCACAGATACGCAGTATTTT | CASSANRVRTDTQYF
- | TRBJ2-7 | TRBV15 | - | TGTGCCACCAGCAGAGATAAGGGGCCCGAGCAGTACTTC | CATSRDKGPEQYF
- | TRBJ2-1 | TRBV5-1 | - | TGCGCCAGCAGCGTACAGCCGGGACTCTATGAGCAGTTCTTC | CASSVQPGLYEQFF
TRBD2 | TRBJ2-2 | TRBV7-9 | - | TGTGCCAGCAGCTTTCCAGCGGGAGCCGGGGAGCTGTTTTTT | CASSFPAGAGELFF
- | TRBJ2-7 | TRBV5-6 | - | TGTGCCAGCAGCCCCGGACGGAGGGACGAGCAGTACTTC | CASSPGRRDEQYF